A selection of T cell receptor beta chains follows, all from one sample in a study of cytomegalovirus exposure and HLA in healthy donors. Sequencing used immunoSEQ multiplex PCR; TCRdb keeps in-frame clones, though not all of them. The sample has more than 75,000 clones, 84% seen once. Material: PBMCs. These receptors were collected from a young woman in good health and CMV-seropositive. CDR3s include the opening cysteine and the closing phenylalanine or tryptophan. The D gene is left open where the match is weak. Clone size is not always given. Where it is, it says once, few, many or a class for expanded clones.

clone size | J gene | D gene | V gene | CDR3 DNA | CDR3 protein
. | TRBJ2-7 | . | TRBV27 | TGTGCCAGCAGTTTTGGGCAGAGCTACGAGCAGTACTTC | CASSFGQSYEQYF
. | TRBJ1-3 | TRBD1 | TRBV6-5 | TGTGCCAGCAGCCGGGACAGTGATGGAGGAAACACCATATATTTT | CASSRDSDGGNTIYF
. | TRBJ2-5 | . | TRBV28 | TGTGCCAGCAGCCCGGGGTGGGAAGAGACCCAGTACTTC | CASSPGWEETQYF
. | TRBJ1-6 | TRBD1 | TRBV6-5 | TGTGCCGCCTCTGTTTGGCAGGGGGCTTCACCCCTCCACTTT | CAASVWQGASPLHF
. | TRBJ2-3 | TRBD2 | TRBV6-1 | TGTGCCAGCAGTGAGACTAGCGGGGGTCCAGATACGCAGTATTTT | CASSETSGGPDTQYF
. | TRBJ1-1 | TRBD1 | TRBV7-9 | TGTGCCAGCAGCCGAGGGACAGGGAGCCTGGGCATGAACACTGAAGCTTTCTTT | CASSRGTGSLGMNTEAFF
. | TRBJ2-5 | TRBD2 | TRBV7-9 | TGTGCCAGCAGCCCCGCTAGCGGGGGGGCCCAAGAGACCCAGTACTTC | CASSPASGGAQETQYF
. | TRBJ2-5 | . | TRBV19 | TGTGCCAGTAGTATTAACAGGGAAGAGACCCAGTACTTC | CASSINREETQYF
. | TRBJ2-7 | . | TRBV29-1 | TGCAGCGTGACGACAGCGGGCTACGAGCAGTACTTC | CSVTTAGYEQYF
. | TRBJ2-7 | . | TRBV4-1 | TGCGCCAGCTCCAGGGTTGTGACAGCAGAATACGAGCAGTACTTC | CASSRVVTAEYEQYF
. | TRBJ1-5 | . | TRBV18 | TGTGCCAGCTCACCAGGTCTCCCTGTAGGCAATCAGCCCCAGCATTTT | CASSPGLPVGNQPQHF
. | TRBJ2-1 | . | TRBV4-1 | TGCGCCAGCAGCCACATAGCGGCGAGCTCCTACAATGAGCAGTTCTTC | CASSHIAASSYNEQFF
. | TRBJ1-1 | TRBD1 | TRBV19 | TGTGCCAGTAGCAGGGACAGGGCGCGTGAAGCTTTCTTT | CASSRDRAREAFF
. | TRBJ2-3 | . | TRBV27 | TGTGCCAGCAGTCCCCCGGGGGAGGTCGCAGATACGCAGTATTTT | CASSPPGEVADTQYF
. | TRBJ2-7 | TRBD1 | TRBV4-1 | TGCGCCAGCAGCCAAGAGGGACAGGGAAACGAGCAGTACTTC | CASSQEGQGNEQYF
. | TRBJ2-2 | . | TRBV28 | TGTGCCAGCAGCGACGGACAAAACACCGGGGAGCTGTTTTTT | CASSDGQNTGELFF
. | TRBJ2-2 | . | TRBV6-4 | TGTGCCAGCAGTGCCTCCTCGACACAAGTCACCGGGGAGCTGTTTTTT | CASSASSTQVTGELFF
. | TRBJ2-1 | . | TRBV9 | TGTGCCAGCGGGCCCAGCATCAACTCCTACAATGAGCAGTTCTTC | CASGPSINSYNEQFF
. | TRBJ2-2 | . | TRBV6-5 | TGTGCCAGCAGCCCCGGGGAGGTTCACACCGGGGAGCTGTTTTTT | CASSPGEVHTGELFF
. | TRBJ1-5 | TRBD1 | TRBV19 | TGTGCCAGTAGTCGACAGGGGGCCACTCAGCCCCAGAATTTT | CASSRQGATQPQNF
. | TRBJ2-1 | TRBD2 | TRBV4-1 | TGCGCCAGCAGCCGACTTAGCGGGAGCAGCTCCTACAATGAGCAGTTCTTC | CASSRLSGSSSYNEQFF
. | TRBJ2-3 | . | TRBV6-1 | TGTGCCAGCAGTATCGGGGACACAGATACGCAGTATTTT | CASSIGDTDTQYF
. | TRBJ2-3 | . | TRBV7-2 | TGTGCCAGCAGCTTAGCGTCCGGCACAGATACGCAGTATTTT | CASSLASGTDTQYF
once | TRBJ2-7 | . | TRBV19 | TGTGCCAGTAGTATGGTCGGTGTTAGCTCCTACGAGCAGTACTTC | CASSMVGVSSYEQYF
. | TRBJ2-1 | TRBD1 | TRBV5-6 | TGTGCCAGCAGCTTTCCGGGACAGTCCTACAATGAGCAGTTCTTC | CASSFPGQSYNEQFF
. | TRBJ2-5 | . | TRBV5-1 | TGCGCCAGCCACCCAGGCCGAGAGCAAGAGACCCAGTACTTC | CASHPGREQETQYF
. | TRBJ2-2 | TRBD1 | TRBV19 | TGTGCCAGTAGTATTAGGACAGGGGGTACCGGGGAGCTGTTTTTT | CASSIRTGGTGELFF
. | TRBJ2-7 | TRBD1 | TRBV6-5 | TGTGCCAGCAGCAGCGACAGGGCCTTCTACGAGCAGTACTTC | CASSSDRAFYEQYF
few | TRBJ1-1 | . | TRBV11-1 | TGTGCCAGCAGTTACCAACACGAGAACACTGAAGCTTTCTTT | CASSYQHENTEAFF
. | TRBJ1-2 | . | TRBV14 | TGTGCCAGCAGCCAAGATCTAGGGGCGCATGGCTACACCTTC | CASSQDLGAHGYTF
. | TRBJ1-1 | . | TRBV9 | TGTGCCAGCAGCGTAGGAGTCGGGAACACTGAAGCTTTCTTT | CASSVGVGNTEAFF
. | TRBJ1-2 | . | TRBV7-9 | TGTGCCAGCAGCTCAATGGGGGGATCGCATGGCTACACCTTC | CASSSMGGSHGYTF
. | TRBJ2-1 | TRBD2 | TRBV5-1 | TGCGCCAGCAGCCAAACCGCCGGACTAGCATCCAATGAGCAGTTCTTC | CASSQTAGLASNEQFF
few | TRBJ2-5 | TRBD2 | TRBV5-1 | TGCGCCAGCAGCTGGGGGGCTAGCGGGGAGACCCAGTACTTC | CASSWGASGETQYF
. | TRBJ2-1 | . | TRBV6-6 | TGTGCCAGCAGTTATAAAAGAGGCAGTGAGCAGTTCTTC | CASSYKRGSEQFF
. | TRBJ2-4 | . | TRBV7-3 | TGTGCCAGCAGCTTAACGCCACTAGACTCTAAAAACATTCAGTACTTC | CASSLTPLDSKNIQYF
medium-sized | TRBJ2-5 | TRBD2 | TRBV2 | TGTGCCAGCAGTTACACTAGCGGAGGGGGGGAGACCCAGTACTTC | CASSYTSGGGETQYF
. | TRBJ2-1 | . | TRBV7-3 | TGTGCCAGCAGCTATATACCTAGCCCCAATGAGCAGTTCTTC | CASSYIPSPNEQFF
. | TRBJ2-7 | . | TRBV29-1 | TGCAGCGTTTTGGGGCGGAACTCCTACGAGCAGTACTTC | CSVLGRNSYEQYF
once | TRBJ1-1 | . | TRBV7-8 | TGTGCCAGCAGCTTAGCGAACACACAAAACACTGAAGCTTTCTTT | CASSLANTQNTEAFF
. | TRBJ1-2 | . | TRBV5-6 | TGTGCCAGCAGCTTGGATCGCAGGTTCAACTATGGCTACACCTTC | CASSLDRRFNYGYTF
. | TRBJ2-1 | . | TRBV6-1 | TGTGCCAGCAGTGACCCTCCGGGGAGATTGCGGAATGAGCAGTTCTTC | CASSDPPGRLRNEQFF
. | TRBJ1-1 | . | TRBV28 | TGTGCCAGCAGTTTACCAGGGATGATGAACACTGAAGCTTTCTTT | CASSLPGMMNTEAFF
. | TRBJ2-7 | TRBD1 | TRBV7-9 | TGTGCCAGCAGCAAGGGACAGGGGACCTACGAGCAGTACTTC | CASSKGQGTYEQYF
. | TRBJ1-2 | TRBD1 | TRBV7-8 | TGTGCCAGCAGCTTACCAGGGGGACTCGGTGGCTACACCTTC | CASSLPGGLGGYTF
once | TRBJ1-2 | TRBD1 | TRBV7-9 | TGTGCCAGCAGCTTGGCAGGGGGTATGTCTGGCTACACCTTC | CASSLAGGMSGYTF
. | TRBJ1-1 | . | TRBV4-2 | TGTGCCAGCAGCCAAGGGAAGGGAGATAGTCCTTACAATGAAGCTTTCTTT | CASSQGKGDSPYNEAFF
. | TRBJ2-3 | TRBD2 | TRBV28 | TGTGCCAGCAGTTCGCTAGCGGGAGGGCCGAATGGCACAGATACGCAGTATTTT | CASSSLAGGPNGTDTQYF
. | TRBJ2-7 | TRBD2 | TRBV13 | TGTGCCAGCAGCTTCGCCCCCCCAGCGGGGAGCTCCTACGAGCAGTACTTT | CASSFAPPAGSSYEQYF
. | TRBJ1-1 | . | TRBV15 | TGTGCCACCAAGAGGGGGATGTTTTCTGAAGCTTTCTTT | CATKRGMFSEAFF
. | TRBJ2-1 | . | TRBV5-6 | TGTGCCAGCAGCTTGGCTAGTGAGGACAATGAGCAGTTCTTC | CASSLASEDNEQFF
. | TRBJ2-7 | TRBD1 | TRBV12-5 | TGTGCTAGTGGTTATCGAAGATCGACAGGGGGAGGCTACGAGCAGTACTTC | CASGYRRSTGGGYEQYF
. | TRBJ1-3 | . | TRBV6-4 | TGTGCCAGCAGGTCGGTTCAGGGTGGAAACACCATATATTTT | CASRSVQGGNTIYF
. | TRBJ1-1 | . | TRBV9 | TGTGCCAGCAGCCCTAGCGGGGCTGAAGCTTTCTTT | CASSPSGAEAFF
once | TRBJ2-3 | . | TRBV6-5 | TGTGCCAGCAGTTACTCGATTGGAGCTGCAGATACGCAGTATTTT | CASSYSIGAADTQYF
. | TRBJ2-3 | TRBD2 | TRBV29-1 | TGCAGCGCCCGACCGGGACTAGCGTATACTAGCACAGATACGCAGTATTTT | CSARPGLAYTSTDTQYF
. | TRBJ1-2 | . | TRBV7-9 | TGTGCCAGCAGCTTAGCAGGAGGACAGCGGGGCGGCTACACCTTC | CASSLAGGQRGGYTF